A single sample is the source of the 10 T cell receptor beta chains below, sequenced in a study of shared clonotypes between healthy human individuals. The repertoire was sequenced with immunoSEQ multiplex PCR; TCRdb's copy has only in-frame clones and lacks some. Found here are 2 million to 2.5 million clones, approximately 96% of them singletons; the top ten hold less than 0.15%. The sequenced sample consisted of naive CD4+ T cells sorted from blood. Subset defined: CD45RA+ positively selected. The receptors here all came from a man younger than 35 in good health.

The chain couples TRBV5-1 to TRBJ2-2; D is ambiguous. CDR1 is SGHRS and CDR2 is YFSETQ in the germline V gene. There are 15 residues in the CDR3. Trimming removed 3 bases at V and 4 bases at J, with 13 bases between. The CDR3 DNA sequence: TGCGCCAGCAGCTCCGACGGCCTTAGCACCGGGGAGCTGTTTTTT. It yields the protein CASSSDGLSTGELFF. Drawing the rest from reference TRBV5-1 and TRBJ2-2, the complete variable domain is KAGVTQTPRYLIKTRGQQVTLSCSPISGHRSVSWYQQTPGQGLQFLFEYFSETQRNKGNFPGRFSGRQFSNSRSEMNVSTLELGDSALYLCASSSDGLSTGELFFGEGSRLTVL.

This rearrangement joins TRBV5-1 to TRBJ2-7, with 7 bases aligning to TRBD2. This CDR3 region has 14 residues. Unmatched junction bases numbered 9, after V lost 4 bases and J lost 5 bases. Germline CDR1 reads SGHRS; CDR2 reads YFSETQ. The DNA of the CDR3 is TGCGCCAGCAGCCCGCCGACTAGCCGCCACGAGCAGTACTTC. Its protein is CASSPPTSRHEQYF.

This clone came up once. The chain employs TRBV6-6 and TRBJ1-3; tentative D call: TRBD1 (6 bases). CDR3 size: 15 residues. Germline V CDR1 and CDR2: MNHNY, SVGAGI (reference sequence). V shed 6 bases and J shed 0 bases, with 12 bases lying between them. CDR3 coding DNA: TGTGCCAGCAGCCCTACAGGGTTCTCTGGAAACACCATATATTTT. It encodes CASSPTGFSGNTIYF.

The CDR3 reads CASSLITSGGRSEQYF. The CDR3 DNA follows: TGTGCCAGCAGTTTAATCACTAGCGGGGGTAGAAGCGAGCAGTACTTC. This sequence joins TRBV27 and TRBJ2-7; TRBD2 matches 11 bases. The CDR3 is 16 amino acids. CDR1 is MNHEY and CDR2 is SMNVEV in the germline V gene (reference sequence). V lost 2 bases to trimming and J lost 6 bases; unmatched junction nucleotides: 9.

This clone was observed once. The CDR3 here is CASSLVGSGTDTQYF. The DNA of the CDR3 is TGCGCCAGCAGCTTGGTGGGCTCCGGCACAGATACGCAGTATTTT. The chain recombines TRBV5-1 with TRBJ2-3; D ambiguous. The V end was cut by 0 bases, the J end by 1 base, with 9 bases between. Per the germline V gene, CDR1 is SGHRS and CDR2 is YFSETQ. CDR3 length: 15 amino acids.

The chain uses TRBV28 and TRBJ2-1, with D perhaps matching TRBD2 (6 bases). Per the germline V gene, CDR1 is MDHEN and CDR2 is SYDVKM. The CDR3 covers 14 residues. V lost 2 bases and J lost 1, with 6 bases in between. CDR3 loop: CASSLGTSYNEQFF. As DNA, the CDR3 is TGTGCCAGCAGTTTAGGGACTTCCTACAATGAGCAGTTCTTC.

This clone was detected only once. The chain carries TRBV13 and TRBJ1-5; weak D call: TRBD1 (5 bases). Germline CDR1 and CDR2: PRHDT and FYEKMQ (reference sequence). CDR3 length: 14 residues. The V end lost 5 bases, the J end lost 3 bases, and 11 bases lay between the germline ends. CDR3 sequence: CASSRGGNNQPQHF. The CDR3 nucleotides read TGTGCCAGCAGCCGGGGGGGTAACAATCAGCCCCAGCATTTT.

The rearrangement joins TRBV2 to TRBJ2-7; D is possibly TRBD1 (5 bases). CDR1 is SNHLY and CDR2 is FYNNEI in the germline V gene. V was pared by 6 bases and J by 6 bases, with 21 bases between. This CDR3 has 15 residues. In DNA form, the CDR3 reads TGTGCCAGCAGATTAAGGGCACAGGCGGACCGCGAGCAGTACTTC. Translation gives CASRLRAQADREQYF.

The chain carries TRBV19 and TRBJ1-3; D unresolved. Germline V CDR1 and CDR2: LNHDA, SQIVND (reference sequence). V lost 5 bases, J lost 0 bases, and 11 bases lay in between. The CDR3 extends over 15 amino acids. CDR3 in amino acids: CASSPQVFSGNTIYF. The CDR3 DNA follows: TGTGCCAGTAGTCCTCAGGTCTTCTCTGGAAACACCATATATTTT.

The chain carries TRBV30 and TRBJ1-1; D remains unclear. Trimming removed 2 bases from V and 0 bases from J, with 10 bases in between. The CDR3 consists of 14 residues. Germline CDR1 and CDR2: GTSNPN and SVGIG (reference sequence). The CDR3, as DNA: TGTGCCTGGAGTTCTGGCAATCTGAACACTGAAGCTTTCTTT. It codes for CAWSSGNLNTEAFF. The whole variable domain, filled in from reference TRBV30 and TRBJ1-1, reads SQTIHQWPATLVQPVGSPLSLECTVEGTSNPNLYWYRQAAGRGLQLLFYSVGIGQISSEVPQNLSASRPQDRQFILSSKKLLLSDSGFYLCAWSSGNLNTEAFFGQGTRLTVV.